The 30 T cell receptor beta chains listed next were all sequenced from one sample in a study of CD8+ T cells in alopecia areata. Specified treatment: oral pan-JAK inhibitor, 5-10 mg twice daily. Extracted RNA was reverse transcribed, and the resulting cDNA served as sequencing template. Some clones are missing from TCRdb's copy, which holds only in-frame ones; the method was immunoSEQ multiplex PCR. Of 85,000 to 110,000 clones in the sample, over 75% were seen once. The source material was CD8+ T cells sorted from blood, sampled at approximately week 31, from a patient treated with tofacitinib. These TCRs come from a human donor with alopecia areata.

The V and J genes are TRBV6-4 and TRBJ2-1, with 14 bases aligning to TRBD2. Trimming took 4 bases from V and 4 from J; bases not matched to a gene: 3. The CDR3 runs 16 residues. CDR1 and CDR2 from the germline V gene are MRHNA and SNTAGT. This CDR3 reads CASSAGLAGVYNEQFF. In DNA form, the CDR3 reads TGTGCCAGCAGTGCGGGACTAGCGGGAGTTTACAATGAGCAGTTCTTC.

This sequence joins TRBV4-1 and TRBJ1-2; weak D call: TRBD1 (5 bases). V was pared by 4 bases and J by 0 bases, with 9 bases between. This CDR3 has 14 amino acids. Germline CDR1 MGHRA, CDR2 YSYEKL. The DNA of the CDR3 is TGCGCCAGCAGCCCGGGACGGACTAACTATGGCTACACCTTC. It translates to CASSPGRTNYGYTF.

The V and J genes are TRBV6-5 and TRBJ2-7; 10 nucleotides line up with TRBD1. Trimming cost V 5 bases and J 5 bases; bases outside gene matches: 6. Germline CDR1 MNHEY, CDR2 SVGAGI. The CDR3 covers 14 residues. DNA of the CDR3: TGTGCCAGCAGTCCGGGACAGGGGACCCACGAGCAGTACTTC. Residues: CASSPGQGTHEQYF.

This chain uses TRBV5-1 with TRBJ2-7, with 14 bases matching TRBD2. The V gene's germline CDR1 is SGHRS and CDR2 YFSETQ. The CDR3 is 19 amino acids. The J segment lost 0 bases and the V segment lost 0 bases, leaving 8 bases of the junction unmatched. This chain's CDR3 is CASSLGSGTSGSSSYEQYF. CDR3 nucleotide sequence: TGCGCCAGCAGCTTGGGATCCGGGACTAGCGGGAGCAGCTCCTACGAGCAGTACTTC. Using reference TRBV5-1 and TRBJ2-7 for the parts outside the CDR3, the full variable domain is KAGVTQTPRYLIKTRGQQVTLSCSPISGHRSVSWYQQTPGQGLQFLFEYFSETQRNKGNFPGRFSGRQFSNSRSEMNVSTLELGDSALYLCASSLGSGTSGSSSYEQYFGPGTRLTVT.

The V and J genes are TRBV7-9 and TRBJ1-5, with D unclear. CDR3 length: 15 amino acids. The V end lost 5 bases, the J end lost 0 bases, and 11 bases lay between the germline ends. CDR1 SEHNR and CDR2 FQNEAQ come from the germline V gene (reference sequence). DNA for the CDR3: TGTGCCAGCAGCGCCGACGGTTATAGCAATCAGCCCCAGCATTTT. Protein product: CASSADGYSNQPQHF.

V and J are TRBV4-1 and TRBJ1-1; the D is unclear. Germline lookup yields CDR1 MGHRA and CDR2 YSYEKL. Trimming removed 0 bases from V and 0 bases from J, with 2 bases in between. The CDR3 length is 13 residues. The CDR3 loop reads CASSQDLNTEAFF. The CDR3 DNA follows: TGCGCCAGCAGCCAAGATTTGAACACTGAAGCTTTCTTT.

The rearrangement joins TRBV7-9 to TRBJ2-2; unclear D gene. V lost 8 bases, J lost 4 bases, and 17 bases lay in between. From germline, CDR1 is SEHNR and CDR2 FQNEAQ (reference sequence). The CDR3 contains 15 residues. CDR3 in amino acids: CASFPDMSGTGELFF. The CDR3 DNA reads TGTGCCAGCTTCCCCGATATGTCGGGCACCGGGGAGCTGTTTTTT.

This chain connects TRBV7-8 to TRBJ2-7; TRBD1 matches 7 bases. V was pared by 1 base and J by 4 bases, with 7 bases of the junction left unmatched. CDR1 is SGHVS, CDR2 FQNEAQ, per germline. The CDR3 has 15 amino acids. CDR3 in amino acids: CASSLGGTASYEQYF. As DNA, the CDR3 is TGTGCCAGCAGCTTAGGAGGGACAGCTTCTTACGAGCAGTACTTC.

The CDR3 sequence is CASSLRGRGTGELFF. CDR3 nucleotide sequence: TGTGCCAGCAGCTTGAGGGGGCGCGGCACCGGGGAGCTGTTTTTT. The rearrangement joins TRBV7-6 to TRBJ2-2, with 7 positions matching TRBD1. The CDR3 has 15 residues. V shed 3 bases, J shed 4 bases, and the junction held 5 bases outside the gene matches. CDR1 is SGHVS and CDR2 is FNYEAQ in the germline V gene.

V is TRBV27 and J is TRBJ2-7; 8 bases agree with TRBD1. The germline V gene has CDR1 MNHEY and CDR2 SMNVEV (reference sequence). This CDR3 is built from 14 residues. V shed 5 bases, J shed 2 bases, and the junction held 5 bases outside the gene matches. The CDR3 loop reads CASSPPDRAYEQYF. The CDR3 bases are TGTGCCAGCAGTCCACCGGACAGGGCCTACGAGCAGTACTTC.

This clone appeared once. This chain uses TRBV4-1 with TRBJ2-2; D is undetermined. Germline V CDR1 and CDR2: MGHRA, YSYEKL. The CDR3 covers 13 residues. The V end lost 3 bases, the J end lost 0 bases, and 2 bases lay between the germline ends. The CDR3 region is CASSHSNTGELFF. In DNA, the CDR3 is TGCGCCAGCAGCCACTCGAACACCGGGGAGCTGTTTTTT.

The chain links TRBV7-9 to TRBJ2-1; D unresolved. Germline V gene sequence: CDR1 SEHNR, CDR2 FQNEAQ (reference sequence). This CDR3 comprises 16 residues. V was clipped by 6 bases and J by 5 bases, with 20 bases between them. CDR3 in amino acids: CASSSTLALPHNEQFF. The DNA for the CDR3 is TGTGCCAGCAGTTCAACCTTAGCCTTACCTCACAATGAGCAGTTCTTC.

CDR3 DNA: TGTGCCAGCAGCCTGTTGGCACAGGGGAGGCTTTCACCCCTCCACTTT. This gives the protein CASSLLAQGRLSPLHF. The chain employs TRBV7-9 and TRBJ1-6; 7 bases agree with TRBD1. This CDR3 is 16 amino acids long. Germline assignment: CDR1 SEHNR and CDR2 FQNEAQ (reference sequence). J gave up 9 bases and V 5 bases, and 13 bases lay outside the gene matches.

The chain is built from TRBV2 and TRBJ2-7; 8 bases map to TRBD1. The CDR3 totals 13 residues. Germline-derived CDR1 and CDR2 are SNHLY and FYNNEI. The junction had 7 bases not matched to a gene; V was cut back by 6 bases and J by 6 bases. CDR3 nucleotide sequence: TGTGCCAGCAGCCAGGGGGCGCTGGTCGAGCAGTACTTC. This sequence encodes CASSQGALVEQYF.

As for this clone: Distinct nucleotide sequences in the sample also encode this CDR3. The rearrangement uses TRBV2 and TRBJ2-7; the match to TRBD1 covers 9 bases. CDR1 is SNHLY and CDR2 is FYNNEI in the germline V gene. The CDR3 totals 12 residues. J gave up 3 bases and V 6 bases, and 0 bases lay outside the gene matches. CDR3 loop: CASRGQGYEQYF. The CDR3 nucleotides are TGTGCCAGCAGGGGACAGGGCTACGAGCAGTACTTC.

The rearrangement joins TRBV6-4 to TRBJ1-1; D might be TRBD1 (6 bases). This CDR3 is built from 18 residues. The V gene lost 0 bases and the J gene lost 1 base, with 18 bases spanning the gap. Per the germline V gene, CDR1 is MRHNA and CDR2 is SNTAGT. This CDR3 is CASSDSSLRDRQNTEAFF. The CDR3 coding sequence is TGTGCCAGCAGTGACTCGAGTCTGCGTGACAGGCAGAACACTGAAGCTTTCTTT.

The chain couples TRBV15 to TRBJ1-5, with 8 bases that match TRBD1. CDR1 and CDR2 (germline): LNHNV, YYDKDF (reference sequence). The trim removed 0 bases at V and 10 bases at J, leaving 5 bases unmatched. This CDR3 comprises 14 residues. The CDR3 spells CATSRDGRGQPQHF. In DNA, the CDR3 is TGTGCCACCAGCAGAGATGGCAGGGGGCAACCCCAGCATTTT.

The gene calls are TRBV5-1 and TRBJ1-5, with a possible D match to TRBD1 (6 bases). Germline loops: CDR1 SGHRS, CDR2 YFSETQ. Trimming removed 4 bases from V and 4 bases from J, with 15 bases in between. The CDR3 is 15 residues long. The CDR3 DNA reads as TGCGCCAGCAGCAAAGAGGGGGGGGCGAATCAGCCCCAGCATTTT. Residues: CASSKEGGANQPQHF.

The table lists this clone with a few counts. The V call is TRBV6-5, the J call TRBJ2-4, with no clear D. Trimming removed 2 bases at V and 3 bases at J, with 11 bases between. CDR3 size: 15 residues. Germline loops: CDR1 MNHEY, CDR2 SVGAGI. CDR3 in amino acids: CASSYEDGYKNIQYF. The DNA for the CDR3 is TGTGCCAGCAGTTACGAGGACGGATACAAAAACATTCAGTACTTC.

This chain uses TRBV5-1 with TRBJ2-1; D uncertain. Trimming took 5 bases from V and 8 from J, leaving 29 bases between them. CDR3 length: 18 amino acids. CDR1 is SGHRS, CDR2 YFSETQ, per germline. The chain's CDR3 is CASRQSSLVTHSIDEQFF. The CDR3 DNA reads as TGCGCCAGCAGACAATCCTCTTTGGTAACACATTCGATCGATGAGCAGTTCTTC.

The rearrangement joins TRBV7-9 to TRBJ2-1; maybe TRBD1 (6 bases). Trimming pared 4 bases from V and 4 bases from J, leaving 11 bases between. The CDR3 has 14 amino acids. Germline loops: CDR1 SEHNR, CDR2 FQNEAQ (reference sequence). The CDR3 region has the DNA TGTGCCAGCAGCTCCGAGGGGACATACAATGAGCAGTTCTTC. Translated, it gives CASSSEGTYNEQFF. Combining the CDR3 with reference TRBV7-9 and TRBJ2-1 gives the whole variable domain DTGVSQNPRHKITKRGQNVTFRCDPISEHNRLYWYRQTLGQGPEFLTYFQNEAQLEKSRLLSDRFSAERPKGSFSTLEIQRTEQGDSAMYLCASSSEGTYNEQFFGPGTRLTVL.

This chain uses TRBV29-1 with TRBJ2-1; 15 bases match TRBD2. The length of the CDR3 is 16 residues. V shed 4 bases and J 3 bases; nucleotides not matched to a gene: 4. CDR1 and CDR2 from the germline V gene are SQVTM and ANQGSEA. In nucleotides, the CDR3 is TGCAGCGTTGGGGGACTAGCGGGAGGCCACTACAATGAGCAGTTCTTC. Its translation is CSVGGLAGGHYNEQFF.

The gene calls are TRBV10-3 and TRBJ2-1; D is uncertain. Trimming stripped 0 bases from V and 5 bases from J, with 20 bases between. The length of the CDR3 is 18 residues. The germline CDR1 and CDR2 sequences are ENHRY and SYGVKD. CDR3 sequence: CAISESNTLSRVNNEQFF. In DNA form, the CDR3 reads TGTGCCATCAGTGAGTCAAACACTTTGAGCCGGGTCAACAATGAGCAGTTCTTC.

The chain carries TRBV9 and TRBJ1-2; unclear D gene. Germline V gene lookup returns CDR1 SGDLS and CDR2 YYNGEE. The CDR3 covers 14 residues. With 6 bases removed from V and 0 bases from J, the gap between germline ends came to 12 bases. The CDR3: CASKGREANYGYTF. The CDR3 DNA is TGTGCCAGCAAGGGAAGGGAGGCTAACTATGGCTACACCTTC.

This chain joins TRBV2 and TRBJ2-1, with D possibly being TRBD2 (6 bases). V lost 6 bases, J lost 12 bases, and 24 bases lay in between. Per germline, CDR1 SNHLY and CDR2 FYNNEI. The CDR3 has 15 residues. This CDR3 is CASRPTSFLEYGQFF. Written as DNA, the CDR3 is TGTGCCAGCAGACCGACTAGTTTCTTAGAGTATGGGCAGTTCTTC. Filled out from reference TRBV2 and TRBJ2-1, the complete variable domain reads EPEVTQTPSHQVTQMGQEVILRCVPISNHLYFYWYRQILGQKVEFLVSFYNNEISEKSEIFDDQFSVERPDGSNFTLKIRSTKLEDSAMYFCASRPTSFLEYGQFFGPGTRLTVL.

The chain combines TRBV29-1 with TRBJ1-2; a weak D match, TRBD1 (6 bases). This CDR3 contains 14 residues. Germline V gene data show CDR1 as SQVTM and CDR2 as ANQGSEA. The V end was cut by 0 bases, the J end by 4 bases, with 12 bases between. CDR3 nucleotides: TGCAGCGTTGAAGATCCGGGGGCCATCTATGGCTACACCTTC. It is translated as CSVEDPGAIYGYTF.

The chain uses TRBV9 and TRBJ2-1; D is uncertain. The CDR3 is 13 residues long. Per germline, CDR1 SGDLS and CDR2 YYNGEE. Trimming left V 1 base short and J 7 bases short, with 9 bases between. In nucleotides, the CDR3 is TGTGCCAGCAGCGTACCCTCACTAAATGAGCAGTTCTTC. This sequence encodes CASSVPSLNEQFF.

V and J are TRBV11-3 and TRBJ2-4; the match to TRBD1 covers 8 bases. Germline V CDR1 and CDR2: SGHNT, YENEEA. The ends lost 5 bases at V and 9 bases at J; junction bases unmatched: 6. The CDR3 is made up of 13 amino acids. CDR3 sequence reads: CASSTGQGGIQYF. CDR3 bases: TGTGCCAGCAGCACTGGACAGGGAGGCATTCAGTACTTC.

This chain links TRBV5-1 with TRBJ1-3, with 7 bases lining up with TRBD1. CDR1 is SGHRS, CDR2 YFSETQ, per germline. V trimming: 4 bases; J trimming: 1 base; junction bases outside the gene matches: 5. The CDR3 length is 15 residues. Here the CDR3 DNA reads TGCGCCAGCAGCCCTACAGGGGAGTCTGGAAACACCATATATTTT. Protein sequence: CASSPTGESGNTIYF. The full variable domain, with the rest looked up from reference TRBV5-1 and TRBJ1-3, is KAGVTQTPRYLIKTRGQQVTLSCSPISGHRSVSWYQQTPGQGLQFLFEYFSETQRNKGNFPGRFSGRQFSNSRSEMNVSTLELGDSALYLCASSPTGESGNTIYFGEGSWLTVV.

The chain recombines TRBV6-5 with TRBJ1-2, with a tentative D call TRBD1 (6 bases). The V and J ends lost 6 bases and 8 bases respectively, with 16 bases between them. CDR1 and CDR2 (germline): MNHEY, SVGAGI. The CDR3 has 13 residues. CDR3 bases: TGTGCCAGCAGCCCGCAGGGGCTGGGGGGCTACACCTTC. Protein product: CASSPQGLGGYTF.